These T cell receptor beta chains were read from a single sample in a study of graft-versus-host responses after intestinal transplantation. These receptors lack a known antigen. TCRdb's copy holds only in-frame clones and misses some; the assay was immunoSEQ multiplex PCR. The table records 80,000 to 85,000 clones, 75% to 95% of them present only once. Material: unstimulated CD4+ T cells sorted from spleen or lymph node cells, obtained before intestinal transplant. These receptors were collected from a human donor who received an intestinal transplant. Both conserved end residues are part of each CDR3. Fields, in order: CDR3 protein, CDR3 DNA, J gene, V gene, clone size, D gene. A D gene is named only where the DNA matches it firmly. Where a row states a size, it is once, few, many or the class of an expanded clone; other rows omit it.

CDR3aa: CSSRGGAETQYF
CDR3nt: TGCAGCTCTCGAGGAGGGGCCGAGACCCAGTACTTC
j_gene: TRBJ2-5
v_gene: TRBV29-1
abundance: -
d_gene: -

CDR3aa: CASTRFGTPHLPNTEAFF
CDR3nt: TGTGCCAGCACCCGTTTCGGGACACCCCATTTACCGAACACTGAAGCTTTCTTT
j_gene: TRBJ1-1
v_gene: TRBV7-9
abundance: -
d_gene: -

CDR3aa: CAWRVWTARCGQPQHF
CDR3nt: TGTGCCTGGAGGGTCTGGACAGCGCGGTGTGGTCAGCCCCAGCATTTT
j_gene: TRBJ1-5
v_gene: TRBV30
abundance: -
d_gene: -

CDR3aa: CASSPHAGVTNEQFF
CDR3nt: TGTGCCAGCAGCCCCCATGCGGGTGTCACCAATGAGCAGTTCTTC
j_gene: TRBJ2-1
v_gene: TRBV7-9
abundance: -
d_gene: -

CDR3aa: CASIRVILPFYGYTF
CDR3nt: TGTGCCAGCATCAGGGTCATCCTACCTTTCTATGGCTACACCTTC
j_gene: TRBJ1-2
v_gene: TRBV6-5
abundance: -
d_gene: -

CDR3aa: CASSLGRGVRDEAFF
CDR3nt: TGTGCCAGCAGCTTAGGTCGGGGAGTAAGGGATGAAGCTTTCTTT
j_gene: TRBJ1-1
v_gene: TRBV7-2
abundance: -
d_gene: -

CDR3aa: CASSFMGVGQQEEAFF
CDR3nt: TGTGCCAGCAGCTTTATGGGGGTGGGACAGCAAGAAGAAGCTTTCTTT
j_gene: TRBJ1-1
v_gene: TRBV7-9
abundance: -
d_gene: TRBD1

CDR3aa: CATSRDENNPGEQYF
CDR3nt: TGTGCCACCAGCAGAGATGAGAACAATCCGGGAGAGCAGTACTTC
j_gene: TRBJ2-7
v_gene: TRBV15
abundance: -
d_gene: -

CDR3aa: CASSLRQGATYNSPLHF
CDR3nt: TGCGCCAGCAGCCTTCGGCAGGGGGCTACCTATAATTCACCCCTCCACTTT
j_gene: TRBJ1-6
v_gene: TRBV4-3
abundance: -
d_gene: TRBD1

CDR3aa: CATSYRTGGWDTQYF
CDR3nt: TGTGCCACCAGCTACAGGACAGGGGGGTGGGATACGCAGTATTTT
j_gene: TRBJ2-3
v_gene: TRBV15
abundance: once
d_gene: TRBD1

CDR3aa: CASSLQYEQFF
CDR3nt: TGTGCCAGCAGCTTACAATATGAGCAGTTCTTC
j_gene: TRBJ2-1
v_gene: TRBV5-4
abundance: -
d_gene: -

CDR3aa: CASSRTGKYEQYF
CDR3nt: TGTGCCAGCAGCCGTACAGGGAAATACGAGCAGTACTTC
j_gene: TRBJ2-7
v_gene: TRBV11-3
abundance: -
d_gene: -

CDR3aa: CSVGQGLGYTF
CDR3nt: TGCAGCGTGGGACAGGGGTTGGGCTACACCTTC
j_gene: TRBJ1-2
v_gene: TRBV29-1
abundance: -
d_gene: TRBD1

CDR3aa: CASSGLSGGKDEQYF
CDR3nt: TGCGCCAGCAGTGGGCTGTCGGGGGGCAAGGACGAGCAGTACTTC
j_gene: TRBJ2-7
v_gene: TRBV10-2
abundance: few
d_gene: -

CDR3aa: CACGTSGINEQFF
CDR3nt: TGTGCCTGCGGGACTAGCGGAATCAATGAGCAGTTCTTC
j_gene: TRBJ2-1
v_gene: TRBV30
abundance: -
d_gene: TRBD2

CDR3aa: CASSLMRLQGDSPLHF
CDR3nt: TGTGCCAGCAGCTTAATGCGCCTACAGGGGGATTCACCCCTCCACTTT
j_gene: TRBJ1-6
v_gene: TRBV7-8
abundance: -
d_gene: TRBD1

CDR3aa: CAGQGGNNSPLHF
CDR3nt: TGTGCTGGTCAGGGGGGAAATAATTCACCCCTCCACTTT
j_gene: TRBJ1-6
v_gene: TRBV30
abundance: -
d_gene: TRBD1

CDR3aa: CASSLAIQTYEQYF
CDR3nt: TGTGCCAGCAGCTTAGCGATACAGACCTACGAGCAGTACTTC
j_gene: TRBJ2-7
v_gene: TRBV7-2
abundance: once
d_gene: -

CDR3aa: CASSWGTSGGEETQYF
CDR3nt: TGTGCCAGCAGCTGGGGGACTAGCGGGGGGGAAGAGACCCAGTACTTC
j_gene: TRBJ2-5
v_gene: TRBV7-2
abundance: once
d_gene: TRBD2

CDR3aa: CASSLAGAYNEQFF
CDR3nt: TGTGCCAGCTCACTAGCGGGGGCCTACAATGAGCAGTTCTTC
j_gene: TRBJ2-1
v_gene: TRBV18
abundance: -
d_gene: TRBD2

CDR3aa: CASSLFYDPRAADTQYF
CDR3nt: TGCGCCAGCAGCTTGTTCTACGACCCACGAGCGGCAGATACGCAGTATTTT
j_gene: TRBJ2-3
v_gene: TRBV5-1
abundance: -
d_gene: -

CDR3aa: CASSETGVYSPLHF
CDR3nt: TGTGCCAGCAGTGAGACAGGGGTTTATTCACCCCTCCACTTT
j_gene: TRBJ1-6
v_gene: TRBV6-1
abundance: -
d_gene: TRBD1

CDR3aa: CASSQSGGVTQPQHF
CDR3nt: TGTGCCAGCAGTCAGTCAGGGGGTGTAACGCAGCCCCAGCATTTT
j_gene: TRBJ1-5
v_gene: TRBV6-5
abundance: -
d_gene: TRBD1

CDR3aa: CASRFSDRGQGKLFF
CDR3nt: TGTGCCAGCAGATTTTCGGACAGGGGGCAAGGAAAACTGTTTTTT
j_gene: TRBJ1-4
v_gene: TRBV27
abundance: -
d_gene: TRBD1

CDR3aa: CASSPILGGSYEQYF
CDR3nt: TGCGCCAGCAGCCCCATTCTAGGGGGCTCCTACGAGCAGTACTTC
j_gene: TRBJ2-7
v_gene: TRBV4-3
abundance: once
d_gene: -

CDR3aa: CASSWRAGGRETQYF
CDR3nt: TGTGCCAGCAGTTGGCGAGCGGGGGGGCGGGAGACCCAGTACTTC
j_gene: TRBJ2-5
v_gene: TRBV7-2
abundance: -
d_gene: TRBD2

CDR3aa: CAIRGPSRGDYAGELFF
CDR3nt: TGTGCCATCAGGGGGCCCTCGCGGGGTGATTACGCCGGGGAGCTGTTTTTT
j_gene: TRBJ2-2
v_gene: TRBV10-3
abundance: -
d_gene: -

CDR3aa: CASRSNSYEQYF
CDR3nt: TGTGCCAGCAGAAGCAACTCCTACGAGCAGTACTTC
j_gene: TRBJ2-7
v_gene: TRBV6-5
abundance: once
d_gene: -

CDR3aa: CAISEIERGGLSEQFF
CDR3nt: TGTGCCATCAGTGAAATCGAGCGGGGGGGGTTATCTGAGCAGTTCTTC
j_gene: TRBJ2-1
v_gene: TRBV10-3
abundance: -
d_gene: TRBD2

CDR3aa: CASSIVRGEYGYTF
CDR3nt: TGTGCCAGTAGTATAGTCAGGGGGGAGTATGGCTACACCTTC
j_gene: TRBJ1-2
v_gene: TRBV19
abundance: once
d_gene: TRBD1

CDR3aa: CASGKSGGAVTNEQFF
CDR3nt: TGTGCTAGTGGTAAGAGCGGGGGGGCCGTTACAAATGAGCAGTTCTTC
j_gene: TRBJ2-1
v_gene: TRBV12-5
abundance: few
d_gene: TRBD2

CDR3aa: CASAAGGDTDTQYF
CDR3nt: TGCGCCAGCGCAGCGGGGGGTGACACAGATACGCAGTATTTT
j_gene: TRBJ2-3
v_gene: TRBV5-1
abundance: -
d_gene: TRBD2